Each of the 24 T cell receptor beta chains below was sequenced from the same sample in a study of vaccination and CD4 T cells after COVID-19 (dated by TCRdb to between 2021 and 2023). What this sample's time point label stands for: late sampling 161 to 241 days after vaccination in a few convalescent patients. Taken with the paper, the label for treatment or condition translates to: approximately 10-day PBMC culture with coronavirus spike peptide pools or control peptides (ViraFEST assay). Antigens for these TCRs are unknown. Library construction relied on PCR. For sequencing, an Illumina iSeq 100 was employed. DNA from cultured CD4+ T cells underwent TCR sequencing with the Oncomine TCR Beta short-read assay at the Johns Hopkins FTIC core. TCRdb reprocessing: public reads trimmed at Q25 with fastp, clones called with MiXCR, in-frame beta chains kept. Each CDR3 protein gets just one entry, which takes the most common genes and DNA from the rows behind it. The sample profile shows some 21,000 distinct CDR3 sequences; around 46% of them were found once. 4.5% to 5.5% of the sample belongs to the ten largest clones.

The source was CD4+ T cells from blood, cultured in vitro, collected about 7 months after SARS-CoV-2 vaccination. The receptors were gathered from a human donor who had recovered from COVID-19.

This sequence joins TRBV20-1 and TRBJ2-1; 10 bases map to TRBD2. Unmatched junction bases numbered 9, after V lost 3 bases and J lost 4 bases. The germline V gene encodes CDR1 DFQATT and CDR2 SNEGSKA (reference sequence). The CDR3 sequence is 16 residues long. CDR3 nucleotides: TGCAGTGCTAGGGGTCCAGCGGGAGGGAGATACAATGAGCAGTTCTTC. It is translated as CSARGPAGGRYNEQFF.

The rearrangement links TRBV28 to TRBJ2-2, with 8 bases matching TRBD2. The germline V gene encodes CDR1 MDHEN and CDR2 SYDVKM. The CDR3 contains 21 residues. V lost 7 bases, J lost 2 bases, and 24 bases stayed unmatched. CDR3 in amino acids: CASIRGGQGYQSPSNTGELFF. For the CDR3, the DNA is TGTGCCAGCATTCGCGGGGGGCAAGGGTATCAAAGCCCCTCTAACACCGGGGAGCTGTTTTTT.

This chain joins TRBV6-1 and TRBJ2-7, with TRBD2 matching 15 bases. V trimming: 4 bases; J trimming: 9 bases; junction bases outside the gene matches: 4. The CDR3 consists of 14 residues. Germline V lookup: CDR1 MNHNS, CDR2 SASEGT. The CDR3 loop is CASSAGLAGGAQYF. CDR3 sequence (DNA): TGTGCCAGCAGTGCGGGACTAGCGGGAGGCGCGCAGTACTTC.

The table lists this clonotype with a few counts. The chain combines TRBV24-1 with TRBJ2-5; TRBD2 matches 14 bases. The CDR3 runs to 13 residues. Germline V CDR1 and CDR2: KGHDR, SFDVKD. After removal of 9 bases from V and 5 bases from J, the junction contained 1 base not matched to a gene. DNA for the CDR3: TGTGCCACCGGACTAGCGGGAGGCGAGACCCAGTACTTC. This translates into CATGLAGGETQYF.

CDR3 in amino acids: CASSPRQGDEQHF. Here the CDR3 DNA reads TGTGCCAGCAGTCCCAGACAGGGGGACGAGCAGCATTTT. The chain carries TRBV27 and TRBJ1-5, with 9 bases aligning to TRBD1. The CDR3 is 13 amino acids. V trimming: 5 bases; J trimming: 13 bases; junction bases outside the gene matches: 9. Germline lookup yields CDR1 MNHEY and CDR2 SMNVEV (reference sequence).

The chain has TRBV28 and TRBJ2-3; 12 nucleotides agree with TRBD2. V lost 10 bases and J lost 4; bases outside the gene matches: 12. The CDR3 length is 16 residues. The germline V gene encodes CDR1 MDHEN and CDR2 SYDVKM. The CDR3 nucleotides are TGTGCCACCAATGGGGCTAGCGGGAGGGCCTCAGATACGCAGTATTTT. Its protein is CATNGASGRASDTQYF.

Here the CDR3 reads CASNTRTPNKETQYF. CDR3 bases: TGTGCCAGCAACACCCGAACACCCAACAAAGAGACCCAGTACTTC. The chain joins TRBV28 to TRBJ2-5; D remains ambiguous. Germline-derived CDR1 and CDR2 are MDHEN and SYDVKM. Trimming left V 7 bases short and J 3 bases short, with 18 bases between. The CDR3 runs 15 residues.

This chain connects TRBV6-1 to TRBJ2-7; 10 positions agree with TRBD2. The CDR3 runs to 19 residues. Trimming took 4 bases from V and 0 from J; bases not matched to a gene: 15. Germline V gene sequence: CDR1 MNHNS, CDR2 SASEGT. The CDR3 loop is CASSGTGTSVSPLSYEQYF. CDR3 in DNA: TGTGCCAGCAGTGGAACCGGGACTAGCGTTTCACCCCTCTCCTACGAGCAGTACTTC.

This clonotype turned up a few times. The gene calls are TRBV7-2 and TRBJ1-2; 8 bases map to TRBD1. The junction had 12 bases not matched to a gene; V was cut back by 3 bases and J by 6 bases. CDR1 is SGHTA and CDR2 is FQGNSA in the germline V gene. This CDR3 contains 16 residues. In nucleotides, the CDR3 is TGTGCCAGCAGCTTCCCCCAGGGGGCAGGTTTGGATGGCTACACCTTC. This translates into CASSFPQGAGLDGYTF.

This clonotype was found a few times. The V call is TRBV20-1, the J call TRBJ2-7; TRBD2 agrees at 8 bases. Trimming cost V 3 bases and J 0 bases; bases outside gene matches: 7. CDR1 and CDR2 from the germline V gene are DFQATT and SNEGSKA (reference sequence). The CDR3 covers 15 residues. The CDR3 here is CSASRIGTSSYEQYF. The DNA of the CDR3 is TGCAGTGCTAGCCGAATCGGGACTAGCTCCTACGAGCAGTACTTC.

This clonotype was counted between two and nine times. The chain is built from TRBV20-1 and TRBJ1-2; 7 bases agree with TRBD1. The CDR3 runs to 14 residues. The V gene's germline CDR1 is DFQATT and CDR2 SNEGSKA (reference sequence). Trimming cost V 4 bases and J 6 bases; bases outside gene matches: 11. Here the CDR3 DNA reads TGCAGTGCTACATTACCGGGACAGAGCCATGGCTACACCTTC. Its translation is CSATLPGQSHGYTF.

This rearrangement joins TRBV4-2 to TRBJ2-3; possible D gene TRBD2, 6 bases. The CDR3 contains 17 residues. V shed 0 bases and J shed 2 bases, with 15 bases lying between them. CDR1 is LGHNA and CDR2 is YNFKEQ in the germline V gene. CDR3 sequence reads: CASSQDSGLTLTDTQYF. The CDR3 DNA reads as TGTGCCAGCAGCCAAGATTCAGGACTAACCCTCACAGATACGCAGTATTTT.

The rearrangement links TRBV28 to TRBJ2-7, with 7 bases lining up with TRBD2. With 4 bases clipped from V and 3 bases from J, the junction kept 21 bases outside the gene matches. The germline V gene has CDR1 MDHEN and CDR2 SYDVKM. The CDR3 has 19 amino acids. CDR3: CASSSDPFRGREFSYEQYF. The CDR3 region has the DNA TGTGCCAGCAGTTCTGACCCTTTTCGGGGGAGGGAGTTTAGCTACGAGCAGTACTTC.

This chain connects TRBV7-9 to TRBJ2-3; tentatively, D is TRBD1 (6 bases). V lost 4 bases and J 0 bases, leaving 20 bases between the germline ends. Per the germline V gene, CDR1 is SEHNR and CDR2 is FQNEAQ (reference sequence). This CDR3 contains 18 residues. The CDR3 loop reads CASSSPWGQGGSTDTQYF. Written as DNA, the CDR3 is TGTGCCAGCAGCTCCCCATGGGGTCAAGGGGGTAGCACAGATACGCAGTATTTT. The full variable domain, rest sourced from reference TRBV7-9 and TRBJ2-3, is DTGVSQNPRHKITKRGQNVTFRCDPISEHNRLYWYRQTLGQGPEFLTYFQNEAQLEKSRLLSDRFSAERPKGSFSTLEIQRTEQGDSAMYLCASSSPWGQGGSTDTQYFGPGTRLTVL.

This clonotype was seen only a few times. The rearrangement joins TRBV7-6 to TRBJ2-1; 12 bases agree with TRBD2. Germline loops: CDR1 SGHVS, CDR2 FNYEAQ. This CDR3 is 17 amino acids long. Unmatched junction bases numbered 12, after V lost 2 bases and J lost 10 bases. The CDR3 sequence is CASSLIQTSGSWGEQFF. The DNA of the CDR3 is TGTGCCAGCAGCTTAATTCAGACTAGCGGGAGTTGGGGGGAGCAGTTCTTC.

The chain recombines TRBV6-5 with TRBJ2-1; 11 bases line up with TRBD2. CDR1 is MNHEY and CDR2 is SVGAGI in the germline V gene. V lost 3 bases, J lost 3 bases, and 10 bases stayed unmatched. There are 18 residues in the CDR3. The CDR3 DNA reads TGTGCCAGCAGTTATTCGCAGACCGGGACTAGCGGCTACAATGAGCAGTTCTTC. Amino acid sequence: CASSYSQTGTSGYNEQFF.

The sample holds a few counts of this clonotype. The chain is built from TRBV19 and TRBJ2-7, with D hard to call. The germline V gene encodes CDR1 LNHDA and CDR2 SQIVND (reference sequence). Deletions cut 3 bases from V and 2 bases from J, with 8 bases between. The CDR3 totals 13 residues. The DNA for the CDR3 is TGTGCCAGTAGTATTGGGATCACCTACGAGCAGTACTTC. It codes for CASSIGITYEQYF.

The J gene is TRBJ2-1, the V gene TRBV19; 7 bases agree with TRBD1. The trim removed 4 bases at V and 4 bases at J, leaving 4 bases unmatched. Germline V CDR1 and CDR2: LNHDA, SQIVND (reference sequence). CDR3 size: 14 residues. The CDR3 loop is CASSRDREYNEQFF. The CDR3 DNA sequence: TGTGCCAGTAGTAGAGACAGGGAGTACAATGAGCAGTTCTTC.

V gene TRBV12-3 or TRBV12-4 combines with J gene TRBJ1-1; no clear D. V lost 1 base to trimming and J lost 8 bases, with 17 bases between them. The CDR3 sequence is 15 residues long. The CDR3 spells CASSLEELPGMEAFF. The DNA for the CDR3 is TGTGCCAGCAGTTTAGAGGAACTACCCGGAATGGAAGCTTTCTTT.

This clonotype has just a few counts. The rearrangement joins TRBV20-1 to TRBJ1-2; 8 bases are a match to TRBD1. Germline V gives CDR1 DFQATT, CDR2 SNEGSKA (reference sequence). This CDR3 contains 12 residues. The trim removed 1 base at V and 5 bases at J, leaving 0 bases unmatched. CDR3 sequence: CSARGTGYGYTF. Written as DNA, the CDR3 is TGCAGTGCTAGAGGGACAGGGTATGGCTACACCTTC.

The chain is built from TRBV19 and TRBJ2-1, with 8 bases that match TRBD1. This CDR3 region has 14 residues. CDR1 LNHDA and CDR2 SQIVND come from the germline V gene (reference sequence). V trimming: 5 bases; J trimming: 9 bases; junction bases outside the gene matches: 9. The DNA of the CDR3 is TGTGCCAGTAGTGGAACCCAGGGGGCGGGTGAGCAGTTCTTC. This codes for CASSGTQGAGEQFF.

The J gene is TRBJ2-7, the V gene TRBV7-8; no firm D call. CDR1 is SGHVS, CDR2 FQNEAQ, per germline. V was pared by 5 bases and J by 3 bases, with 11 bases between. This CDR3 has 13 residues. CDR3 residues: CASSLEHSYEQYF. In nucleotides, the CDR3 is TGTGCCAGCAGCCTAGAGCACAGCTACGAGCAGTACTTC.

This clonotype was observed a handful of times. The rearrangement links TRBV7-2 to TRBJ2-3; 7 nucleotides agree with TRBD2. After removal of 3 bases from V and 4 bases from J, the junction contained 7 bases not matched to a gene. Germline-derived CDR1 and CDR2 are SGHTA and FQGNSA. This CDR3 region has 15 residues. The CDR3 is CASSFGGSGADTQYF. The DNA of the CDR3 is TGTGCCAGCAGCTTCGGCGGGAGTGGGGCAGATACGCAGTATTTT.

The V and J genes are TRBV5-1 and TRBJ2-1; TRBD2 matches 8 bases. V shed 0 bases and J 3 bases; nucleotides not matched to a gene: 2. This CDR3 has 15 residues. The germline V gene has CDR1 SGHRS and CDR2 YFSETQ. The CDR3 is CASSLGAGGYNEQFF. CDR3 coding DNA: TGCGCCAGCAGCTTGGGGGCGGGGGGCTACAATGAGCAGTTCTTC.